Listed below are T cell receptor beta chains from one sample, sequenced in a study of technical replicates of blood from several donors. Here immunoSEQ multiplex PCR was the method, and the copy in TCRdb shows in-frame clones only, minus some. The table lists roughly 80,000 clones, roughly 93% of them singletons. Sample: T cells isolated from PBMCs. These receptors were taken from a human donor in good health. The CDR3 runs from the conserved cysteine through the conserved F or W. D genes are given only for firm matches. A clone size is listed for some rows: how often the clone was seen (once, few, many), or a class if it is expanded.

clone_size	v_call	j_call	d_call	cdr3_aa	cdr3_nt
.	TRBV5-1	TRBJ2-7	TRBD2	CASMGVGFGTSGIYEQYF	TGCGCCAGCATGGGGGTAGGGTTCGGGACTAGCGGGATCTACGAGCAGTACTTC
.	TRBV6-5	TRBJ1-1	TRBD1	CASNQGGMNTEAFF	TGTGCCAGCAATCAGGGGGGCATGAACACTGAAGCTTTCTTT
.	TRBV14	TRBJ1-5	.	CASSPPGGFGQPQHF	TGTGCCAGCAGCCCCCCTGGGGGGTTTGGCCAGCCCCAGCATTTT
.	TRBV11-3	TRBJ1-1	.	CASSLVRLSEAFF	TGTGCCAGCAGCTTAGTTCGGTTGTCTGAAGCTTTCTTT
.	TRBV6-6	TRBJ1-5	.	CASSFMGQGNQPQHF	TGTGCCAGCAGTTTCATGGGCCAGGGTAATCAGCCCCAGCATTTT
.	TRBV7-9	TRBJ2-5	.	CASSLARETQYF	TGTGCCAGCAGCTTAGCGAGAGAGACCCAGTACTTC
.	TRBV4-2	TRBJ2-7	.	CASSQGPSMSYEQYF	TGTGCCAGCAGCCAAGGGCCCAGTATGTCCTACGAGCAGTACTTC
medium-sized	TRBV21-1	TRBJ1-5	.	CASSQEPRRRVSTSNQPQHF	TGTGCCAGCAGCCAAGAACCTCGTCGACGGGTCTCCACTAGCAATCAGCCCCAGCATTTT
.	TRBV9	TRBJ2-7	.	CASGGADTFEQYF	TGTGCCAGCGGGGGGGCGGACACCTTCGAGCAGTACTTC
.	TRBV30	TRBJ1-5	.	CAYTMTDSNQPQHF	TGTGCCTATACGATGACAGATAGCAATCAGCCCCAGCATTTT
.	TRBV27	TRBJ2-7	.	CASSLNSFGYEQYF	TGTGCCAGCAGTTTAAACTCGTTCGGGTACGAGCAGTACTTC
.	TRBV5-1	TRBJ1-1	.	CASRHGESNTEAFF	TGCGCCAGCAGGCACGGAGAATCGAACACTGAAGCTTTCTTT
once	TRBV7-3	TRBJ2-3	.	CASSLGRGSTQYF	TGTGCCAGCAGCTTAGGCAGGGGCTCTACGCAGTATTTT
.	TRBV10-3	TRBJ2-7	.	CATTGTDYEQYF	TGTGCCACTACAGGGACGGACTACGAGCAGTACTTC
once	TRBV6-5	TRBJ2-3	.	CASSLGLVDTQYF	TGTGCCAGCAGTTTGGGACTCGTAGATACGCAGTATTTT
.	TRBV11-2	TRBJ1-1	.	CASSSAGFSLRNTEAFF	TGTGCCAGCAGCTCAGCCGGGTTTTCCCTTCGTAACACTGAAGCTTTCTTT
few	TRBV19	TRBJ2-2	TRBD2	CASRSRTSGNTGELFF	TGTGCCAGTAGATCCAGGACTAGCGGGAACACCGGGGAGCTGTTTTTT
.	TRBV7-8	TRBJ2-7	TRBD1	CASSPRTGPLYEQYF	TGTGCCAGCAGCCCTAGGACAGGACCACTGTACGAGCAGTACTTC
once	TRBV5-4	TRBJ1-4	.	CASSLAGDSEKLFF	TGTGCCAGCAGCCTAGCAGGGGATAGTGAAAAACTGTTTTTT